This TCR beta chain derives from a study of blood T cell repertoires in COVID-19. Study background: From T cells, B-cell-depleted T cells, or PBMCs came the material, which was cDNA or gDNA.

The table lists this clone with a count of one. The data were produced by immunoSEQ multiplex PCR, yet TCRdb's version contains in-frame clones alone and is incomplete. The repertoire holds approximately 70,000 clones, with 90% as singletons. The CDR3 totals 14 residues. In germline, CDR1 is MDHEN, CDR2 SYDVKM. V lost 4 bases to trimming and J lost 5 bases, with 14 bases between them. The V gene is TRBV28, the J gene TRBJ1-1, with D maybe TRBD1 (5 bases). The sequence was collected from a human donor in a cohort sampled during active COVID-19. The sample comprised peripheral blood. CDR3 loop: CASSSPAGGTEAFF. DNA for the CDR3: TGTGCCAGCAGTTCCCCGGCCGGGGGGACTGAAGCTTTCTTT.